This paragraph covers one T cell receptor (beta chain) sequence. The antigen remains undetermined. V was clipped by 1 base and J by 4 bases, with 14 bases between them. Germline lookup yields CDR1 MNHNS and CDR2 SASEGT. This CDR3 has 16 amino acids. Clones were sequenced by immunoSEQ multiplex PCR, and TCRdb holds only the in-frame ones, with some missing. The data show 20,000 to 25,000 clones, less than 50% seen once. This entry is derived from a study of neoadjuvant anti-PD-1 for oral cavity cancer. Study-level information: Non-progressing patients received a fourth nivolumab dose near day 43, then surgery on days 50-56. Regarding the study as a whole: Higher pretreatment blood Treg/Th17 ratios correlated with higher pretreatment blood and lower post-treatment tumor TCRbeta clonality.

The time point is: after neoadjuvant nivolumab, at surgical resection. V gene TRBV6-1 combines with J gene TRBJ1-5, with a tentative D call TRBD1 (6 bases). This clonotype was sampled from a person aged 35-79 years with oral cavity squamous cell carcinoma. Material: tumor tissue, obtained after nivolumab (anti-PD-1) treatment. The CDR3 loop reads CASSEGQGRGNQPQHF. The CDR3 DNA follows: TGTGCCAGCAGTGAAGGGCAGGGGCGCGGGAATCAGCCCCAGCATTTT.